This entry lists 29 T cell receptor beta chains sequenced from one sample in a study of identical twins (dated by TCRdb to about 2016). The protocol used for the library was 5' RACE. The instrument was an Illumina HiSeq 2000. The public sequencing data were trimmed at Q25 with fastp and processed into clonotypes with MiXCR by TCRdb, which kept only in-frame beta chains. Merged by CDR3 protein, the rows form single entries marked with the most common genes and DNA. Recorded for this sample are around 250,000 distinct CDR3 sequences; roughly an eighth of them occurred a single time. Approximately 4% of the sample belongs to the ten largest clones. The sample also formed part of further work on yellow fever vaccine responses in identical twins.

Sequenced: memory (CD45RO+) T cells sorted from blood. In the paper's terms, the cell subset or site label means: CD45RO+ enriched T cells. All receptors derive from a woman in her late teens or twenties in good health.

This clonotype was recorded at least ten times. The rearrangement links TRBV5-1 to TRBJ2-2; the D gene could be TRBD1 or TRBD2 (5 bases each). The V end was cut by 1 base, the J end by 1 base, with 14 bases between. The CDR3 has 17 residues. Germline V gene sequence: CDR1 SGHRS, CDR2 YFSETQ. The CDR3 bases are TGCGCCAGCAGCTTGAGTGTGAGGGGCGGGAACACCGGGGAGCTGTTTTTT. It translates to CASSLSVRGGNTGELFF.

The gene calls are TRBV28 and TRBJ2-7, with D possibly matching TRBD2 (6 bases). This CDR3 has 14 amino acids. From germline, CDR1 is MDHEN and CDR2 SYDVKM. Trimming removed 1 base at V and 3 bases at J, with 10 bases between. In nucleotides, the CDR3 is TGTGCCAGCAGTTTATTGGGAGGCCTCTACGAGCAGTACTTC. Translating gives CASSLLGGLYEQYF. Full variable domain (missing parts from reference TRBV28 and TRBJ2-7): DVKVTQSSRYLVKRTGEKVFLECVQDMDHENMFWYRQDPGLGLRLIYFSYDVKMKEKGDIPEGYSVSREKKERFSLILESASTNQTSMYLCASSLLGGLYEQYFGPGTRLTVT.

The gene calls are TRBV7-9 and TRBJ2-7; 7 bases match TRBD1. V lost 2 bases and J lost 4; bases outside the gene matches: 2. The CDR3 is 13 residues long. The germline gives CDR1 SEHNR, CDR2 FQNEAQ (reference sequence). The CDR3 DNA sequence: TGTGCCAGCAGCTTACTGGGACAGTACGAGCAGTACTTC. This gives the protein CASSLLGQYEQYF.

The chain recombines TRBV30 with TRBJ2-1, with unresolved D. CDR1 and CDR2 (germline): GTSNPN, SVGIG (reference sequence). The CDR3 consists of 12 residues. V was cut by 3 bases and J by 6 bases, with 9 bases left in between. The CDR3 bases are TGTGCCTGGAGCCTCCAGTTCAATGAGCAGTTCTTC. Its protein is CAWSLQFNEQFF.

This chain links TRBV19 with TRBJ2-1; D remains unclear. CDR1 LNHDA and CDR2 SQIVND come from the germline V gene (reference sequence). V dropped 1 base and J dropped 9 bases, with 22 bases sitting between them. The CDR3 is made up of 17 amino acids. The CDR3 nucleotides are TGTGCCAGTAGTATAGGCGTGGATTGGATATCTGCTACTGAGCAGTTCTTC. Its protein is CASSIGVDWISATEQFF.

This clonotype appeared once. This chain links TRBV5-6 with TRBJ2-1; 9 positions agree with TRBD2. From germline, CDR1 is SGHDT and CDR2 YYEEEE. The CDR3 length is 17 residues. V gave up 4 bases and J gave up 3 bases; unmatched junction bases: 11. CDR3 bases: TGTGCCAGCAGCCCGGGACATAGCGGGAGATTCTACAATGAGCAGTTCTTC. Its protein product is CASSPGHSGRFYNEQFF. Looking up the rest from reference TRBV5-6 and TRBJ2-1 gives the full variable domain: DAGVTQSPTHLIKTRGQQVTLRCSPKSGHDTVSWYQQALGQGPQFIFQYYEEEERQRGNFPDRFSGHQFPNYSSELNVNALLLGDSALYLCASSPGHSGRFYNEQFFGPGTRLTVL.

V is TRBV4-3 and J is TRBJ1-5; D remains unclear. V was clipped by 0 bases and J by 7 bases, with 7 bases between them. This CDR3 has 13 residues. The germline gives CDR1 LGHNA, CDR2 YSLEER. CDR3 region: CASSQDTTQPQHF. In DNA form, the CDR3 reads TGCGCCAGCAGCCAAGACACTACCCAGCCCCAGCATTTT.

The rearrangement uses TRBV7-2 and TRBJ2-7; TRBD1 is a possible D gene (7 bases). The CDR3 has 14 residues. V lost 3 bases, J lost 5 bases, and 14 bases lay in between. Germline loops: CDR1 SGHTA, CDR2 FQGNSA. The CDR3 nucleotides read TGTGCCAGCAGCTTCAGTGGCAGGGGGGACGAGCAGTACTTC. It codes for CASSFSGRGDEQYF. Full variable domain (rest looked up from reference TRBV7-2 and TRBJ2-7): GAGVSQSPSNKVTEKGKDVELRCDPISGHTALYWYRQSLGQGLEFLIYFQGNSAPDKSGLPSDRFSAERTGGSVSTLTIQRTQQEDSAVYLCASSFSGRGDEQYFGPGTRLTVT.

The CDR3 DNA sequence: TGCAGTGCTAAGACTAGCGGCCAAGAGACCCAGTACTTC. As protein: CSAKTSGQETQYF. V is TRBV20-1 and J is TRBJ2-5; the match to TRBD2 covers 9 bases. The CDR3 covers 13 residues. Germline values: CDR1 DFQATT, CDR2 SNEGSKA (reference sequence). With V trimmed by 4 bases and J by 1 base, 1 base remained unmatched.

CDR3 coding DNA: TGTGCCAGCAGCCCCCCGGGCTCTAGCGGGAGGGCCAAGAATGAGCAGTTCTTC. This sequence encodes CASSPPGSSGRAKNEQFF. The chain combines TRBV7-8 with TRBJ2-1, with TRBD2 matching over 12 bases. The CDR3 contains 18 residues. J gave up 7 bases and V 5 bases, and 15 bases lay outside the gene matches. Germline V gene lookup returns CDR1 SGHVS and CDR2 FQNEAQ.

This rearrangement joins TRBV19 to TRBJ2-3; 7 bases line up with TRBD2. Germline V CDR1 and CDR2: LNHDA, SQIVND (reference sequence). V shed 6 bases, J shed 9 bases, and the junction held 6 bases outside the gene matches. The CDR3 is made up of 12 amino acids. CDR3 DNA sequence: TGTGCCAGTAGACACACAGCGGGAACGCAGTATTTT. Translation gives CASRHTAGTQYF.

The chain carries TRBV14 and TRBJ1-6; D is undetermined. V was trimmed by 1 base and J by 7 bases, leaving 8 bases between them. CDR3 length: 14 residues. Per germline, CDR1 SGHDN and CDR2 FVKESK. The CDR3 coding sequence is TGTGCCAGCAGCCAAGGGCCGTCCAATTCACCCCTCCACTTT. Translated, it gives CASSQGPSNSPLHF.

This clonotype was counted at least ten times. The CDR3, as DNA: TGCAGCGTTGCGGGGTACCGAAATGAGCAGTTCTTC. Translating it yields CSVAGYRNEQFF. The chain is built from TRBV29-1 and TRBJ2-1; possible D gene TRBD2, 5 bases. V was clipped by 4 bases and J by 7 bases, with 11 bases between them. The CDR3 sequence is 12 residues long. Germline V lookup: CDR1 SQVTM, CDR2 ANQGSEA.

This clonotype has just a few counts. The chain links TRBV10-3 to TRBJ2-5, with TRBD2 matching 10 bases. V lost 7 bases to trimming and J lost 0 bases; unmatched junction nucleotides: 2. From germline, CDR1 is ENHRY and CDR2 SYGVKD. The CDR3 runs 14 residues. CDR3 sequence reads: CAIKGTSDQETQYF. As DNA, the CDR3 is TGTGCCATCAAGGGGACTAGCGACCAAGAGACCCAGTACTTC.

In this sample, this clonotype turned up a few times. CDR3 amino acids: CASSMNAGPPGNEQYF. CDR3 coding DNA: TGTGCCAGCAGCATGAACGCGGGGCCCCCGGGAAACGAGCAGTACTTC. J is TRBJ2-7 and V is TRBV6-1; D is possibly TRBD2 (6 bases). The CDR3 consists of 16 residues. The germline V and J ends were trimmed by 6 bases and 5 bases, with 23 bases remaining between them. CDR1 is MNHNS and CDR2 is SASEGT in the germline V gene.

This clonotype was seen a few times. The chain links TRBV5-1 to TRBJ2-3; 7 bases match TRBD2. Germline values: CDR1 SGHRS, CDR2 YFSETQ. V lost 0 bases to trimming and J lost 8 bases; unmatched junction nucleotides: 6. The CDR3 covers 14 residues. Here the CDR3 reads CASSLEAASGTQYF. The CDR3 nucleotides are TGCGCCAGCAGCTTGGAGGCGGCTAGCGGTACGCAGTATTTT.

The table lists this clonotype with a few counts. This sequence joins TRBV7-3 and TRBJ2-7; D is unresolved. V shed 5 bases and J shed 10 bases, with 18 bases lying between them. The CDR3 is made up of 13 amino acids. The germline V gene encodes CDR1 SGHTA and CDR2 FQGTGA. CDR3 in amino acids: CASSPSILGVQYF. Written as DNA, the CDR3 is TGTGCCAGCAGCCCCTCCATTTTGGGCGTCCAGTACTTC.

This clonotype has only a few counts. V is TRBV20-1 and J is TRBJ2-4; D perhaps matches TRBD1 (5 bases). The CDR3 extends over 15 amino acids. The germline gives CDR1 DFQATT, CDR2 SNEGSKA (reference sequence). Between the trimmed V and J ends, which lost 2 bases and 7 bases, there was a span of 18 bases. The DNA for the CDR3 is TGCAGTGCTAGACCCACTGACAGCTTCGGGAACATTCAGTACTTC. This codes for CSARPTDSFGNIQYF.

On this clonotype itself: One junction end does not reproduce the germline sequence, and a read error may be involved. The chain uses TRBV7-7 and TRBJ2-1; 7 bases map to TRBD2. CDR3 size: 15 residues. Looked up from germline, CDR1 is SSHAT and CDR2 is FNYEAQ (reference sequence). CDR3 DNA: TGTGCTAGCAGCCCAGGACTAGTCTCCTACAATGAGCAGTTCTTC. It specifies CASSPGLVSYNEQFF. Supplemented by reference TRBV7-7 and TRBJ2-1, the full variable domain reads GAGVSQSPRYKVTKRGQDVTLRCDPISSHATLYWYQQALGQGPEFLTYFNYEAQPDKSGLPSDRFSAERPEGSISTLTIQRTEQRDSAMYRCASSPGLVSYNEQFFGPGTRLTVL.

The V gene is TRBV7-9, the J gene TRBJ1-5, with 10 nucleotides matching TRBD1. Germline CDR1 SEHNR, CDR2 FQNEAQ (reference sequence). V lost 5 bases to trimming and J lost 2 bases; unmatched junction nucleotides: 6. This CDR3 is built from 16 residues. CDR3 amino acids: CASSRTGGDGNQPQHF. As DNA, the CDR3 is TGTGCCAGCAGCCGGACAGGGGGAGACGGCAATCAGCCCCAGCATTTT.

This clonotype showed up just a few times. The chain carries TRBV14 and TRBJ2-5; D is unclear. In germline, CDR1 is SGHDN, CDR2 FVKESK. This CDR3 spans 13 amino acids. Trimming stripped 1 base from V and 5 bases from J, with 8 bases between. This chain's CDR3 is CASSQGHWETQYF. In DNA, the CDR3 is TGTGCCAGCAGCCAAGGCCATTGGGAGACCCAGTACTTC.

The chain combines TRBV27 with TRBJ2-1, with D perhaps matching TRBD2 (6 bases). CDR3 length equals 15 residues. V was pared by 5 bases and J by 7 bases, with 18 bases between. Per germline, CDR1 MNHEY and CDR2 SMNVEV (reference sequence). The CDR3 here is CASSTRGPYPNEQFF. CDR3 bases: TGTGCCAGCAGTACGCGGGGACCGTACCCGAATGAGCAGTTCTTC.

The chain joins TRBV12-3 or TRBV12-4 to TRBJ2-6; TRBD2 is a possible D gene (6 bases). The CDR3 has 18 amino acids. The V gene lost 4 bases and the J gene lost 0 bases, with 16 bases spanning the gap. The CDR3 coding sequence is TGTGCCAGCAGTTACCAAGGGACTGATAGCTCTGGGGCCAACGTCCTGACTTTC. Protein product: CASSYQGTDSSGANVLTF.

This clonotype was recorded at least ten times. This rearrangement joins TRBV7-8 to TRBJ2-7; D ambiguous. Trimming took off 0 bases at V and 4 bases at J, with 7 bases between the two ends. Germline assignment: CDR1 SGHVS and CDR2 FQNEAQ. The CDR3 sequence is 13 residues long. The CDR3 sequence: CASSLAQGYEQYF. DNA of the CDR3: TGTGCCAGCAGCTTAGCGCAAGGGTACGAGCAGTACTTC. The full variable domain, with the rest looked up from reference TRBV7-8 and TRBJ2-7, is GAGVSQSPRYKVAKRGQDVALRCDPISGHVSLFWYQQALGQGPEFLTYFQNEAQLDKSGLPSDRFFAERPEGSVSTLKIQRTQQEDSAVYLCASSLAQGYEQYFGPGTRLTVT.

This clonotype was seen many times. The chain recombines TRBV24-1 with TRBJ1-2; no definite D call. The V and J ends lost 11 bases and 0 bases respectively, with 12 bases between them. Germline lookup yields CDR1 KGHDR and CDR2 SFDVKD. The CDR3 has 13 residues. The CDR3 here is CAIQHGSNYGYTF. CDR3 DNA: TGTGCCATCCAGCACGGGTCTAACTATGGCTACACCTTC.

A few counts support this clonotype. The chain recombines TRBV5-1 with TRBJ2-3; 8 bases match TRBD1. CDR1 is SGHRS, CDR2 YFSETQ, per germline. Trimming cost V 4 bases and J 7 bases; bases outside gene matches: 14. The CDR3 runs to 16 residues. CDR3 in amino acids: CASSPTGQGASYTQYF. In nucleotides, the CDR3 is TGCGCCAGCAGCCCGACCGGACAGGGCGCCTCTTATACGCAGTATTTT.

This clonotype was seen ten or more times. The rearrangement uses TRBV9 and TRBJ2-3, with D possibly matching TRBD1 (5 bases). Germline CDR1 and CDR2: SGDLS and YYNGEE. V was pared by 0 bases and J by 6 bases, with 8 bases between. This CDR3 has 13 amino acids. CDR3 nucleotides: TGTGCCAGCAGCGTAGAGGGGTTGGATACGCAGTATTTT. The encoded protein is CASSVEGLDTQYF.

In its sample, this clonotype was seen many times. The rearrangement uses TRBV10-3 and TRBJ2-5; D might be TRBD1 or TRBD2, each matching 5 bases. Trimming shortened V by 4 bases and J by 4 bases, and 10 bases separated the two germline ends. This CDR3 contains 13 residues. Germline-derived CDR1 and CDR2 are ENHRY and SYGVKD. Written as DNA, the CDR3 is TGTGCCATCAGTGGAGGGCAGGGAGAGACCCAGTACTTC. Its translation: CAISGGQGETQYF.

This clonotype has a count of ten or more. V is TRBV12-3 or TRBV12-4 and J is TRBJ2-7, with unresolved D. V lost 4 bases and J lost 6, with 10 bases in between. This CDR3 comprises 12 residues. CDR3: CASSSKGPEQYF. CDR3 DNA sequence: TGTGCCAGCAGTTCCAAAGGTCCCGAGCAGTACTTC.